The entry below gives a single T cell receptor beta chain sequence along with its context. This clonotype was detected many times. Its antigen is unknown. No clone much larger than this one lies a single base away; base qualities are absent. V and J lose 1 base and 1 base, and a span of 7 bases separates them. In the germline V gene, CDR1 corresponds to MNHEY and CDR2 to SVGAGI. From the cysteine up to the phenylalanine, the CDR3 has a length of 14 residues. Here the CDR3 DNA is all that survives: 42 bases in frame from base 1. TCR beta CDR3 regions were amplified from RNA transcripts for repertoire sequencing. The first round was an RT-PCR using HTBI primers with the Qiagen OneStep RT-PCR kit, and this first round was followed by a second-round multiplex PCR, then size selection and purification. Sequencing of the libraries was carried out on an Illumina HiSeq2000 in paired-end mode with 100 bp reads. As for how the authors treated the data: SOAPnuke was used to process the reads, removing any read that contained adapters or uncalled bases, had a mean Phred below 15, or lacked an exact match to the constant primer or identifier. COPE v1.2.5 was used to merge high-quality paired reads. Each unique nucleotide sequence was treated as a clonotype, and MiTCR v1.1 was used to align the clonotypes to the IMGT TRB V, D and J references. Only V-J combinations with frequency above 0.0001 were analysed, covering approximately 99% of repertoires. A TCR clonal expansion and chaos score per V-J combination was defined as the ratio of F50 clonal expansion to chaos observed in the TCRdist matrix. Welch's t-statistics and random forest were used to reduce the features to approximately 13 V-J combinations, which were then used as input to a naive Bayes classifier. Thyroid-blood repertoire similarity was quantified with the Morisita-Horn index. Starting from the raw public reads, TCRdb applied fastp trimming at Q25, assembled clones with MiXCR and retained in-frame beta chains. Records with the same CDR3 protein are collapsed into one entry carrying the most frequent genes and DNA. The V and J calls were not made by the authors but by TCRdb's processing. This sample holds 400,000 or so distinct CDR3 sequences; 17% were observed only once. The ten largest clonotypes hold about 2.4% of the sample.

A patient counted as having stable hyperthyroidism if there was no progression to ophthalmopathy within 18 months of follow-up. The hyperthyroidism patients were 18 to 65 years old and newly diagnosed, with a disease duration of less than 2 months. Anyone with other autoimmune diseases, uncontrolled infections, pregnancy or lactation was excluded from the study. Diagnosis was based on clinical symptoms, serum thyroxine, TRAb, thyroid ultrasound and orbital computed tomography. PBMCs were isolated from 10 ml of fresh peripheral blood by Ficoll-Paque density gradient centrifugation. Trizol reagent was used to extract the total RNA, and its quality was then checked on an Agilent 2100 Bioanalyzer. This record comes from a study of Graves' ophthalmopathy and Graves' hyperthyroidism (dated by TCRdb to the late 2010s). Regarding the study in general: Peripheral blood was collected at initial diagnosis, before any treatment. The study used signatures of the TCR beta repertoire to tell Graves' ophthalmopathy apart from Graves' hyperthyroidism and to predict which patients would progress to ophthalmopathy. In total, 135 blood samples were TCR-sequenced: 40 to 45 ophthalmopathy, approximately 80 hyperthyroidism and roughly 17 hyperthyroidism-to-ophthalmopathy patients. A discovery set of about a hundred patients (more than 40 ophthalmopathy, 60 or so stable hyperthyroidism) was enrolled to explore V-J signatures distinguishing ophthalmopathy from hyperthyroidism. For independent validation, a separate cohort was made up of around 18 hyperthyroidism patients plus 17 patients who later progressed from hyperthyroidism to ophthalmopathy. In six hyperthyroidism patients, T-cell repertoires of thyroid tissue and blood were compared. After sampling, hyperthyroidism patients received methimazole starting at 30 mg daily, and ophthalmopathy patients received high-dose intravenous methylprednisolone.

The paper as a whole reports these results and caveats: In cross-validation, the 13-signature model distinguished ophthalmopathy from stable hyperthyroidism with just over 85% sensitivity and about 84% specificity, and in the test set the corresponding values were roughly 80% and 76%. Sample size was not statistically predetermined, and group allocation was not concealed from the investigators. Among expanded thyroid clonotypes with frequency above 0.001, most also showed up in blood, which suggests that blood repertoires may reflect the thyroid immune response. In validation, the model predicted ophthalmopathy progression with 55% to 71% sensitivity and less than 80% specificity; about a dozen predicted patients were CT-confirmed with GO in a median of 6.5 months.

The sequence links TRBV6-5 to TRBJ1-1; the D gene lacks a confident call. What was sequenced was peripheral blood. The sequence was obtained from an adult woman with stable Graves' hyperthyroidism. CDR3 reads: CASSYLMGNTEAFF. The nucleotide sequence reads as follows: TGTGCCAGCAGTTACTTGATGGGGAACACTGAAGCTTTCTTT.